Described below is a single T cell receptor beta chain sequence and its context. Trimming removed 2 bases from V and 0 bases from J; junction bases left unmatched: 10. Germline assignment: CDR1 LGHDT and CDR2 YNNKEL (reference sequence). The CDR3 loop spans 18 amino acids. The data originate from a study of blood T cell repertoires in COVID-19. Data came from immunoSEQ multiplex PCR; TCRdb stores just in-frame clones and leaves some out. There are some 260,000 clones in the sample; approximately 80% occur only once, and over 3% lies in the top ten. Source material: peripheral blood. V is TRBV3-1 (or the pseudogene TRBV3-2) and J is TRBJ1-3, with TRBD1 identical over 7 bases. The receptor was derived from a middle-aged woman with active or convalescent COVID-19. The DNA of the CDR3 is TGTGCCAGCAGCCAATCGGACAGGCGACTGAGCTCTGGAAACACCATATATTTT. Amino acid sequence: CASSQSDRRLSSGNTIYF.